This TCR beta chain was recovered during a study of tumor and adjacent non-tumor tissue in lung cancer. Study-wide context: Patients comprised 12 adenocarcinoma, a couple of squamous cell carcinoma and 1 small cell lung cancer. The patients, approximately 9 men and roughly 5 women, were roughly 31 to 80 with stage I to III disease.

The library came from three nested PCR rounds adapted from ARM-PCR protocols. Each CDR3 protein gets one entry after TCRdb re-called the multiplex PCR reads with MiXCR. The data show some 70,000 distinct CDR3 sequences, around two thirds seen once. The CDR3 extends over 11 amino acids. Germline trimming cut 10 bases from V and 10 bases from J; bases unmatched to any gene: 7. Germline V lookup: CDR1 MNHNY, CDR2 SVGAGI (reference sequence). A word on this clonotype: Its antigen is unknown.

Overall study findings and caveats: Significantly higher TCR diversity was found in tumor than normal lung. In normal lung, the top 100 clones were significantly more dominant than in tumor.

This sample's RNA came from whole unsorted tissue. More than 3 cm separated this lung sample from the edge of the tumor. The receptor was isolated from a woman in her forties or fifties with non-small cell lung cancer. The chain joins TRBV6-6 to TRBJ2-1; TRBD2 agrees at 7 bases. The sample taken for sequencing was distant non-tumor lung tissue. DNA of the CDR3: TGTGCCACTGACGGGGGGAACGAGCAGTTCTTC. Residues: CATDGGNEQFF.